The clone carrying this T cell receptor (beta chain) was detected many times. Via MiXCR, TCRdb re-called the 5' RACE reads, giving one row per CDR3 protein. This table has 90,000 to 150,000 distinct CDR3 sequences, 3.2% appearing once. The V gene lost 7 bases and the J gene lost 3 bases, with 10 bases spanning the gap. The CDR3 consists of 11 residues. Germline lookup yields CDR1 SQVTM and CDR2 ANQGSEA. The entry originates in a study of neurological immune-mediated disorders. The sequence derives from a woman aged 25 to 39 with multiple sclerosis. The sample comprised PBMCs. The V call is TRBV29-1, the J call TRBJ2-7; no clear D gene. For the CDR3, the DNA is TGCAGCGCCCGGGCCCTCTACGAGCAGTACTTC. Encoded protein: CSARALYEQYF.